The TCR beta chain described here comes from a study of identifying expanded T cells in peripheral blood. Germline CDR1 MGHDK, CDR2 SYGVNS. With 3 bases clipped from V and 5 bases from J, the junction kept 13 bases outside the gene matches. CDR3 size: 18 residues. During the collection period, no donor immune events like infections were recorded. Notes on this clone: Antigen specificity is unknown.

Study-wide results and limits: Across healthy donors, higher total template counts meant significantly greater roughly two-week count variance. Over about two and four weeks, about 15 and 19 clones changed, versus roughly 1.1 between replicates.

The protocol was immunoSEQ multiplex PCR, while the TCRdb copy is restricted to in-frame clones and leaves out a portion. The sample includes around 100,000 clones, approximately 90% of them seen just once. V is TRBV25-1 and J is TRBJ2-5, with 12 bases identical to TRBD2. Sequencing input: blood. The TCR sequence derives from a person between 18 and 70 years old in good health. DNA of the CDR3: TGTGCCAGCAGTGACCCCACCCGACTAGCGGGAGTGGTGGAGACCCAGTACTTC. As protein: CASSDPTRLAGVVETQYF.